These T cell receptor beta chains were read from a single sample in a study of OX40 agonist ivuxolimab in advanced cancers. This table comes from immunoSEQ multiplex PCR, and its TCRdb copy is limited to in-frame clones, with some not included. This table holds roughly 89,000 clones, more than 80% found once. The specimen was CD4+ or CD8+ T cells sorted from blood, collected in a trial of the OX40 agonist ivuxolimab. These receptors all come from an adult with an advanced solid tumor such as melanoma, head and neck, liver or kidney cancer. The conserved cysteine and the conserved F or W are not part of the CDR3 here.

>TRBV5-1
ASSLGSGQNTEAF
>TRBV27
ASSLSSPGQPQH
>TRBV10-1
ASSDERDNEETQY
>TRBV27
ASLGDKAF
>TRBV7-8
ASSFAPSYEQY
>TRBV29-1
SVEGLAGVRQETQY
>TRBV29-1
STRQGVDTDTQY
>TRBV27
ASSWGIDQPQH
>TRBV28
ASRTQGARTNYGYT
>TRBV9
ASSSEGTSVNEQF
>TRBV21-1
ASRPGPF
>TRBV28
ASSSFRLAPYEQY
>TRBV7-9
ASSLGAVGAYEQY
>TRBV28
ASSPRLARRSGDTQY
>TRBV28
ASTPPGGLVAAF
>TRBV29-1
SVGPGGTDTQY
>TRBV9
ASSVGGSGSVTDTQY
>TRBV27
ASSSRTSGPTDTQY
>TRBV15
ATSRVGTGSYEQY
>TRBV15
ATSPLLGSLDTQY
>TRBV2
ASSEVADQPQH
>TRBV5-4
ASSSGQYYEQY
>TRBV4-2
ASSPQNTEAF
>TRBV11-3
ASSSGQALQETQY
>TRBV11-2
ASSDPTNYGYT
>TRBV7-8
ASSLVVRGAYEQY
>TRBV19
ASSSGRGYEQY
>TRBV7-9
ASSPTGTRQETQY
>TRBV6-6
ASTPDRAIYGYT
>TRBV11-1
ASSLDRSSYNEQF
>TRBV7-8
ASSFSAGEQF
>TRBV15
ATSRDLFFSGREETQY
>TRBV11-3
ASSPGTADTQY
>TRBV11-1
ASKAWGTDTQY
>TRBV18
ASSPPTDYNEQF
>TRBV5-1
ASSVSRGREAF
>TRBV7-9
ASSYSRDTNEKLF
>TRBV4-1
ASSQGLDEQY
>TRBV6-1
ASNREGADTIY
>TRBV27
ASGGQSSYEQY
>TRBV19
ASSITSGGYEQY
>TRBV28
ASSLGGALNTEAF
>TRBV10-3
ATSTGGATEAF
>TRBV6-5
ASSYVGATEAF
>TRBV5-6
ASSPGQVYEQY
>TRBV27
ASSLYPSLAGGVNTGELF
>TRBV9
ASSPSSGLYEQY
>TRBV9
ASSVTGLGSSGANVLT
>TRBV6-4
ASSLTVNYGYT
>TRBV4-1
ASSQEGGFETQY
>TRBV19
ASFSGGGGYT
>TRBV19
ASSISRGGNEQF
>TRBV11-3
ASSLGTNYGYT
>TRBV5-1
ASTRDNMYGYT